What follows are 8 T cell receptor beta chains derived from one specimen sequenced in a study of T cell responses to AZD1222 COVID-19 vaccine. Here immunoSEQ multiplex PCR was the method, and the copy in TCRdb shows in-frame clones only, minus some. This sample has about 150,000 clones, with roughly 88% found just once. The sample consisted of peripheral blood, taken 28 days after the second AZD1222 dose. These receptors all stem from an adult who received the AZD1222 COVID-19 vaccine.

The chain carries TRBV6-5 and TRBJ1-5; TRBD1 matches 8 bases. CDR3 size: 15 residues. Trimming took 6 bases from V and 6 from J; bases not matched to a gene: 10. Germline CDR1 and CDR2: MNHEY and SVGAGI. The CDR3 sequence is CASSDLPGGGQPQHF. The CDR3 coding sequence is TGTGCCAGCAGCGACCTGCCAGGGGGCGGTCAGCCCCAGCATTTT.

The chain has TRBV10-2 and TRBJ1-6, with D hard to call. The germline V gene encodes CDR1 WSHSY and CDR2 SAAADI. V lost 6 bases and J 8 bases, leaving 11 bases between the germline ends. The CDR3 contains 13 residues. The CDR3 DNA reads as TGCGCCAGCAGCTCGGACTCCGATTCACCCCTCCACTTT. Translation: CASSSDSDSPLHF.

The V gene is TRBV15, the J gene TRBJ1-5, with no clear D. The CDR3 sequence is 20 residues long. Per germline, CDR1 LNHNV and CDR2 YYDKDF (reference sequence). Trimming left V 2 bases short and J 0 bases short, with 23 bases between. CDR3 protein: CATSRQHPAQGRNSNQPQHF. In nucleotides, the CDR3 is TGTGCCACCAGCAGACAACACCCCGCACAAGGGAGGAATAGCAATCAGCCCCAGCATTTT.

V usage is TRBV11-2 and J usage is TRBJ1-2, with 10 nucleotides matching TRBD1. This CDR3 region has 16 residues. CDR1 and CDR2 (germline): SGHAT, FQNNGV. After removal of 5 bases from V and 4 bases from J, the junction contained 10 bases not matched to a gene. The CDR3 loop is CASSPGRDRGPYGYTF. CDR3 in DNA: TGTGCCAGCAGCCCGGGCCGGGACAGGGGTCCCTATGGCTACACCTTC.

This clone has a single count. The V gene is TRBV6-6, the J gene TRBJ1-1; the D is unclear. CDR1 and CDR2 (germline): MNHNY, SVGAGI (reference sequence). The CDR3 runs to 14 residues. Deletions cut 2 bases from V and 2 bases from J, with 9 bases between. The CDR3 protein is CASSYRVANTEAFF. DNA of the CDR3: TGTGCCAGCAGTTACAGGGTTGCAAACACTGAAGCTTTCTTT.

The gene calls are TRBV5-1 and TRBJ2-3, with 13 bases identical to TRBD2. The CDR3 has 15 residues. Germline V gene lookup returns CDR1 SGHRS and CDR2 YFSETQ. Germline trimming cut 3 bases from V and 4 bases from J; bases unmatched to any gene: 2. The CDR3 DNA reads TGCGCCAGCAGCTCCGGACTAGCGGGGGCAGATACGCAGTATTTT. Protein sequence: CASSSGLAGADTQYF.

The gene calls are TRBV15 and TRBJ1-3; 8 nucleotides match TRBD1. Germline V CDR1 and CDR2: LNHNV, YYDKDF (reference sequence). Trimming at V came to 8 bases and at J to 4 bases, leaving 7 bases not matched to a gene. CDR3 length: 14 residues. CDR3: CATGQGAGGNTIYF. CDR3 DNA: TGTGCCACCGGGCAGGGGGCAGGGGGAAACACCATATATTTT.

CDR3 sequence reads: CASSPKLETQYF. The CDR3 DNA reads as TGTGCCAGCAGCCCCAAGCTGGAGACCCAGTACTTC. The chain employs TRBV6-2 or TRBV6-3 and TRBJ2-5; D not resolved. This CDR3 contains 12 residues. Germline V gene data show CDR1 as MNHEY and CDR2 as SVGEGT. Trimming took 6 bases from V and 5 from J, leaving 10 bases between them.